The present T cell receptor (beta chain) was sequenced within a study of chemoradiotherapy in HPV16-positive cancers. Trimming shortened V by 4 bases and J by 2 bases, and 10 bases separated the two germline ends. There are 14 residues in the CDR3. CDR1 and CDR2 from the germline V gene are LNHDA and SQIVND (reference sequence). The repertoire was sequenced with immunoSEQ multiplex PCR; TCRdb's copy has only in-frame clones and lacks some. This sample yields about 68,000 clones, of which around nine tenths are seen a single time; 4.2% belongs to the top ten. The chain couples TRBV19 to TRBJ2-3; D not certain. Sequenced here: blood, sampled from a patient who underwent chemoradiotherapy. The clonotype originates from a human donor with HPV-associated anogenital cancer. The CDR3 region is CASSSLLPTDTQYF. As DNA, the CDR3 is TGTGCCAGTAGTAGCCTTCTTCCCACAGATACGCAGTATTTT.